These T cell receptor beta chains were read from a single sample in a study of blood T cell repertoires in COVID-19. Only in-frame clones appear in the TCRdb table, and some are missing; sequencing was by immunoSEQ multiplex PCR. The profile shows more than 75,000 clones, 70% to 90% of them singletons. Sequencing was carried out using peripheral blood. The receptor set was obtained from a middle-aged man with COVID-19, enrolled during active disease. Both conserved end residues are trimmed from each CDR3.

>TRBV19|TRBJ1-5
ASSRIQENQPQH
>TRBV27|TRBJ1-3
ASSLSPGYANTIY
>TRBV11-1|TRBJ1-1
ASSSRETAEAF
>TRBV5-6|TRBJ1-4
ASSLAGSGEKLF
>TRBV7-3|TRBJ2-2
ASSSDTGELF
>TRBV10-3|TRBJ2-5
AISDQGTETQY
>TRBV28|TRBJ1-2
ASSTGYGYT
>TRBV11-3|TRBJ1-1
ASSFSPASEAF
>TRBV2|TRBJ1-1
ASTGEVGTEAF
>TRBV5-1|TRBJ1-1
ASSLEAGTNTEAF
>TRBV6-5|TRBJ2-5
ASARTREMETQY
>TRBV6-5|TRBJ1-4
ASSLDRGREKLF
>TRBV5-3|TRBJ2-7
ARSCRGVQIYEQY
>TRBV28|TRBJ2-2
ASRPQGALNTGELF
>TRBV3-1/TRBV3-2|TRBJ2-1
ASSQELAGARYNEQF
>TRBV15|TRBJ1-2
ATSRDQQGDVAGYT
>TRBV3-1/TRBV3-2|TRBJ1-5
ASSIRLSNQPQH
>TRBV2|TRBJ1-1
ASSTGAGGWNTEAF
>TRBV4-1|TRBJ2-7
ASSQDILVLSGRGTYEQY
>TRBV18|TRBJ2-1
ASSLRDRALF
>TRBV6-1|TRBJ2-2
ASSERGGGADTGELF
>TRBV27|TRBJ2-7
ASSFLGAYSYEQY
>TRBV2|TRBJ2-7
ASSPETVSYEQY
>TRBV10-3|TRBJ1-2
AISESGDTANYGYT
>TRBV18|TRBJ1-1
ASSPPGGTEAF
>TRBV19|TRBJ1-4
ASSIPGGREKLF
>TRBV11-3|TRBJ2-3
ASSFGGGTTDTQY
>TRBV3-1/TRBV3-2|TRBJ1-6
ASSPLENSPLH
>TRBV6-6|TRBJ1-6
ASQPDSFNSPLH
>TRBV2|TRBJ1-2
ASSADRGAYGYT
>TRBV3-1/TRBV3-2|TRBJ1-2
ASSQEGAGTGDGYT
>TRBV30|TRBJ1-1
AWRGGATEAF
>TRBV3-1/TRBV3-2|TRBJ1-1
ASSQARTEAF
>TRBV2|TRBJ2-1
ASKPRTGGFNEQF
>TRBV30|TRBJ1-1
AYKKHRLNTEAF
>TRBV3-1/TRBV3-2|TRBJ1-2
ASSDTDREDGYT
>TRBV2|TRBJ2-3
ASGETGGVGGTQY
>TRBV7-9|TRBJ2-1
ASRHIAGGLDEQF
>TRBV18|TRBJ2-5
ASSPFLQAETQY
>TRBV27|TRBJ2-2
ASSPLGRAVTGELF
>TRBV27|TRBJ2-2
ASSPRAPSNTGELF
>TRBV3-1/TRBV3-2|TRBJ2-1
ASSRSGRTYNEQF
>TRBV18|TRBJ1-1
ASSPAGKNTEAF
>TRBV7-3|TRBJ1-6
ASSLRGVYSPLH
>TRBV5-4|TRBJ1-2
ASSPNRDGYT
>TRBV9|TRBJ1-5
ASSVGGGNQPQH
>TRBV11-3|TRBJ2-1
ASSLRQGGYNEQF
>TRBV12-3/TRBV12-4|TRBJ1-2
ASSLGTNYGYT
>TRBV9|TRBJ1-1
ASSPLPGDFVNTEAF
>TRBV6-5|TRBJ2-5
ASRTSGGPLRY